One sample yielded the 21 T cell receptor beta chains listed below, sequenced in a study of T cells in Graves' hyperthyroidism and ophthalmopathy. RNA transcripts served as the template for amplifying TCR beta CDR3 regions. A set of HTBI primers served as the primers for a first-round RT-PCR of the TCR CDR3. A single record per CDR3 protein comes from TCRdb applying MiXCR to the multiplex PCR reads. Of about 350,000 distinct CDR3 sequences in the sample, approximately 15% were seen once. The sequencing sample was made of blood. The source of these receptors is a woman aged 30 to 39 with Graves' hyperthyroidism.

The V and J genes are TRBV7-9 and TRBJ2-7; 10 bases are a match to TRBD1. V lost 5 bases and J lost 1; bases outside the gene matches: 5. This CDR3 is 15 amino acids long. Germline loops: CDR1 SEHNR, CDR2 FQNEAQ (reference sequence). The CDR3 protein is CASSGEDRGSYEQYF. The CDR3 DNA reads TGTGCCAGCAGCGGGGAGGACAGGGGGTCCTACGAGCAGTACTTC.

This clonotype appeared a few times. This chain connects TRBV6-1 to TRBJ2-5; 14 bases are a match to TRBD2. The V gene's germline CDR1 is MNHNS and CDR2 SASEGT. Trimming removed 7 bases from V and 5 bases from J; junction bases left unmatched: 6. The CDR3 covers 15 residues. The CDR3 bases are TGTGCCAGCACTTCGGGACTAGCGGGAGAGGAGACCCAGTACTTC. As protein: CASTSGLAGEETQYF.

This clonotype was observed at least ten times. The V gene is TRBV2, the J gene TRBJ2-1, with 9 bases that match TRBD2. In germline, CDR1 is SNHLY, CDR2 FYNNEI. The V segment lost 6 bases and the J segment 4 bases; nucleotides outside the gene matches: 7. The CDR3 sequence is 15 residues long. DNA of the CDR3: TGTGCCAGCAGCTTGACTAGCGGAGAATACAATGAGCAGTTCTTC. It encodes CASSLTSGEYNEQFF.

The table lists this clonotype with a few counts. A read error may be the cause here, since a much bigger clone is one base away. The genes are TRBV25-1 and TRBJ1-6; maybe TRBD1 (6 bases). This CDR3 is built from 16 residues. From germline, CDR1 is MGHDK and CDR2 SYGVNS. V gave up 3 bases and J gave up 9 bases, with 18 bases separating them. The CDR3 coding sequence is TGTGCCAGCAGTGAGTGGACAGTCGCGGGTTTTTCACCCCTCCACTTT. Its translation: CASSEWTVAGFSPLHF.

The CDR3 sequence: CAWGGTSGNTDTQYF. The CDR3 DNA follows: TGTGCCTGGGGTGGGACTAGCGGGAACACAGATACGCAGTATTTT. The chain is built from TRBV30 and TRBJ2-3; 13 positions match TRBD2. Germline V gene lookup returns CDR1 GTSNPN and CDR2 SVGIG (reference sequence). With 5 bases clipped from V and 2 bases from J, the junction kept 4 bases outside the gene matches. The CDR3 sequence is 15 residues long.

The chain uses TRBV29-1 and TRBJ2-1; D gene uncertain. The CDR3 covers 12 residues. Trimming removed 0 bases at V and 11 bases at J, with 11 bases between. CDR1 and CDR2 from the germline V gene are SQVTM and ANQGSEA. The CDR3 bases are TGCAGCGTTGAAGACCTGGGGTATCAGCAGTTCTTC. This codes for CSVEDLGYQQFF.

The rearrangement links TRBV4-1 to TRBJ2-7; possible D gene TRBD1, 6 bases. Per germline, CDR1 MGHRA and CDR2 YSYEKL. The CDR3 covers 15 residues. The ends were cut back, 1 base at V and 3 bases at J, with 13 bases in the middle. CDR3 amino acids: CASSQGAGAGYEQYF. CDR3 coding DNA: TGCGCCAGCAGCCAAGGTGCAGGGGCGGGCTACGAGCAGTACTTC.

In its sample, this clonotype was seen many times. The gene calls are TRBV20-1 and TRBJ2-5, with D maybe TRBD1 (6 bases). The V gene lost 6 bases and the J gene lost 2 bases, with 16 bases spanning the gap. CDR1 is DFQATT and CDR2 is SNEGSKA in the germline V gene (reference sequence). This CDR3 is built from 14 residues. The CDR3 region is CSASKRTVQETQYF. CDR3 sequence (DNA): TGCAGTGCGTCAAAGAGGACAGTTCAAGAGACCCAGTACTTC.

The rearrangement uses TRBV15 and TRBJ1-1; D remains ambiguous. CDR1 and CDR2 (germline): LNHNV, YYDKDF (reference sequence). V lost 0 bases to trimming and J lost 5 bases, with 19 bases between them. The CDR3 runs to 17 residues. The CDR3 spells CATSRDPRGAGRTEAFF. CDR3 sequence (DNA): TGTGCCACCAGCAGAGATCCCAGAGGCGCCGGGAGGACTGAAGCTTTCTTT.

This clonotype was seen repeatedly, ten times or more. This chain links TRBV15 with TRBJ1-1; D is undetermined. CDR1 and CDR2 (germline): LNHNV, YYDKDF (reference sequence). Trimming pared 5 bases from V and 7 bases from J, leaving 14 bases between. The CDR3 extends over 13 amino acids. The CDR3: CATSRVLVGEAFF. In DNA form, the CDR3 reads TGTGCCACCAGCCGAGTTCTAGTTGGTGAAGCTTTCTTT.

The rearrangement joins TRBV14 to TRBJ2-5; D gene uncertain. CDR3 length equals 11 residues. The V gene lost 2 bases and the J gene lost 10 bases, with 8 bases spanning the gap. Germline-derived CDR1 and CDR2 are SGHDN and FVKESK. CDR3 DNA: TGTGCCAGCAGCCAAAAAGGGTTCCAGTACTTC. Translation: CASSQKGFQYF. The entire variable domain, with the rest obtained from reference TRBV14 and TRBJ2-5, is as follows: EAGVTQFPSHSVIEKGQTVTLRCDPISGHDNLYWYRRVMGKEIKFLLHFVKESKQDESGMPNNRFLAERTGGTYSTLKVQPAELEDSGVYFCASSQKGFQYFGPGTRLLVL.

At least ten counts were recorded for this clonotype. CDR3 sequence reads: CSARMSGSDTQYF. The CDR3 DNA is TGCAGTGCTAGAATGTCCGGGAGTGATACGCAGTATTTT. The rearrangement joins TRBV20-1 to TRBJ2-3, with TRBD2 as a possible D gene (6 bases). Trimming pared 2 bases from V and 6 bases from J, leaving 12 bases between. Per the germline V gene, CDR1 is DFQATT and CDR2 is SNEGSKA (reference sequence). The CDR3 loop spans 13 amino acids.

This clonotype was seen ten or more times. The J gene is TRBJ1-1, the V gene TRBV2; D is ambiguous. There are 10 residues in the CDR3. The V end lost 8 bases, the J end lost 4 bases, and 5 bases lay between the germline ends. Germline V gives CDR1 SNHLY, CDR2 FYNNEI. The CDR3 bases are TGTGCCAGCCTTATCACTGAAGCTTTCTTT. Its protein is CASLITEAFF.

This clonotype was detected many times. The chain uses TRBV7-2 and TRBJ2-3; the D gene is possibly TRBD2 (5 bases). Trimming took 3 bases from V and 5 from J, leaving 15 bases between them. Germline V lookup: CDR1 SGHTA, CDR2 FQGNSA. The CDR3 contains 15 residues. CDR3 sequence: CASSLDLAGLDTQYF. CDR3 DNA: TGTGCCAGCAGCTTGGACCTAGCAGGTTTAGATACGCAGTATTTT.

The gene calls are TRBV9 and TRBJ1-2, with 10 bases lining up with TRBD1. V gave up 4 bases and J gave up 8 bases; unmatched junction bases: 11. In germline, CDR1 is SGDLS, CDR2 YYNGEE. The CDR3 is 15 residues long. This chain's CDR3 is CASSLAGTGASGYTF. The CDR3 DNA reads as TGTGCCAGCAGCCTCGCGGGGACAGGGGCCTCGGGCTACACCTTC. Supplemented by reference TRBV9 and TRBJ1-2, the full variable domain reads DSGVTQTPKHLITATGQRVTLRCSPRSGDLSVYWYQQSLDQGLQFLIQYYNGEERAKGNILERFSAQQFPDLHSELNLSSLELGDSALYFCASSLAGTGASGYTFGSGTRLTVV.

The rearrangement uses TRBV9 and TRBJ1-5, with D uncertain. Germline loops: CDR1 SGDLS, CDR2 YYNGEE. There are 15 residues in the CDR3. V lost 4 bases and J lost 0, with 11 bases in between. CDR3 region: CASSPGHNSNQPQHF. CDR3 nucleotide sequence: TGTGCCAGCAGCCCCGGTCACAATAGCAATCAGCCCCAGCATTTT.

V usage is TRBV4-2 and J usage is TRBJ1-1; unclear D gene. CDR3 size: 16 residues. Deletions cut 4 bases from V and 5 bases from J, with 20 bases between. The germline V gene encodes CDR1 LGHNA and CDR2 YNFKEQ. CDR3 region: CASSPRSWGLGTEAFF. CDR3 sequence (DNA): TGTGCCAGCAGCCCGCGAAGCTGGGGTTTAGGGACTGAAGCTTTCTTT.

Ten or more counts support this clonotype. The rearrangement links TRBV12-3 or TRBV12-4 to TRBJ1-5; the match to TRBD1 covers 7 bases. V dropped 5 bases and J dropped 0; count of bases not matched to a gene: 4. The CDR3 extends over 15 amino acids. Here the CDR3 DNA reads TGTGCCAGCAGTACGACAGGGCCTAGCAATCAGCCCCAGCATTTT. This encodes CASSTTGPSNQPQHF.

In this sample, this clonotype turned up many times. The rearrangement joins TRBV2 to TRBJ2-1; D unclear. The CDR3 spans 10 residues. V lost 7 bases and J 6 bases, leaving 4 bases between the germline ends. Germline V gene data show CDR1 as SNHLY and CDR2 as FYNNEI. CDR3 sequence (DNA): TGTGCCAGCAAGGCCAATGAGCAGTTCTTC. This encodes CASKANEQFF.

V gene TRBV7-2 combines with J gene TRBJ1-2; D gene uncertain. Trimming took 3 bases from V and 3 from J, leaving 8 bases between them. The germline CDR1 and CDR2 sequences are SGHTA and FQGNSA. The CDR3 consists of 13 residues. The CDR3 reads CASSFANHYGYTF. As DNA, the CDR3 is TGTGCCAGCAGCTTTGCCAACCACTATGGCTACACCTTC.

The chain joins TRBV29-1 to TRBJ2-4; a possible D gene is TRBD2 (6 bases). CDR3 length: 14 amino acids. With 2 bases removed from V and 2 bases from J, the gap between germline ends came to 10 bases. CDR1 and CDR2 from the germline V gene are SQVTM and ANQGSEA. CDR3 DNA sequence: TGCAGCGTTGAAACTAGCCGGTCCAAAAACATTCAGTACTTC. It is translated as CSVETSRSKNIQYF.